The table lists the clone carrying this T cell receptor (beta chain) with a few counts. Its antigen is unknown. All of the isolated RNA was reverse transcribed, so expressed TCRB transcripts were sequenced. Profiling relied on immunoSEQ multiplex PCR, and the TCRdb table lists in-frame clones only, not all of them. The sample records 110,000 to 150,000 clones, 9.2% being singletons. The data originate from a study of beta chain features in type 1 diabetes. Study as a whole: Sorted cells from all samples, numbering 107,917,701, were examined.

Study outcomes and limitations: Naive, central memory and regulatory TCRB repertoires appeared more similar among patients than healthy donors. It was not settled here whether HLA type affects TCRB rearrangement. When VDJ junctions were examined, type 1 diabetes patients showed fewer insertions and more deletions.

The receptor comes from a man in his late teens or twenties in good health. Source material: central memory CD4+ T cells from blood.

The CDR3 DNA reads as TGCGCCAGCAGCCATTCCACTAGAGGTCTGGACGAGCAGTACTTC. Encoded protein: CASSHSTRGLDEQYF. The chain is built from TRBV4-1 and TRBJ2-7; perhaps TRBD2 as D (5 bases). The CDR3 covers 15 residues. Trimming stripped 3 bases from V and 5 bases from J, with 17 bases between. CDR1 and CDR2 (germline): MGHRA, YSYEKL.